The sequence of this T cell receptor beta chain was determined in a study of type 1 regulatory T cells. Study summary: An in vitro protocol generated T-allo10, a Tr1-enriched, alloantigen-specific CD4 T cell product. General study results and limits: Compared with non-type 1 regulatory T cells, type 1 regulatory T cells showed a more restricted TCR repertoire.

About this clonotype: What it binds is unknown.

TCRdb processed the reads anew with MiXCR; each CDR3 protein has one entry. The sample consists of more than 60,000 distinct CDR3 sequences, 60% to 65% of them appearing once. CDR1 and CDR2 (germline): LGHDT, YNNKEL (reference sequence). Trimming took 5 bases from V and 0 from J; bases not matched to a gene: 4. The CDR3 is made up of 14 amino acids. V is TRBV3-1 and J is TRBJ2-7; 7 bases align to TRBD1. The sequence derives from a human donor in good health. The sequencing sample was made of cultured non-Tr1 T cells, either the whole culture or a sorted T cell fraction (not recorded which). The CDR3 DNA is TGTGCCAGCAGCACGCGACAGGGCTCCTACGAGCAGTACTTC. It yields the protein CASSTRQGSYEQYF.